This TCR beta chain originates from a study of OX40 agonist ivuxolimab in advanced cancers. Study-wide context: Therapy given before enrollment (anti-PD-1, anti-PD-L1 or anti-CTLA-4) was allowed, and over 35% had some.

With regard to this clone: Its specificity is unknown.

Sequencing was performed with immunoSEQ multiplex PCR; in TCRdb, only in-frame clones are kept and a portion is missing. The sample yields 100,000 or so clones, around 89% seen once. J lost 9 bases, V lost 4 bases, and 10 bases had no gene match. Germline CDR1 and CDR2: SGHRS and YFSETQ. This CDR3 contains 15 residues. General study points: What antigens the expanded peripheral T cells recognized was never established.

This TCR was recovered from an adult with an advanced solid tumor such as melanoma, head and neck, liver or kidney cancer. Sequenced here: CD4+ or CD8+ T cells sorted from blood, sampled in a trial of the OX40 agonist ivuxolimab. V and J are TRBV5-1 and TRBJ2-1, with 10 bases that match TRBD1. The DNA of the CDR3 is TGCGCCAGCAGCCTCCGGGACAGGGGCATTGTTGAGCAGTTCTTC. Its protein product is CASSLRDRGIVEQFF.